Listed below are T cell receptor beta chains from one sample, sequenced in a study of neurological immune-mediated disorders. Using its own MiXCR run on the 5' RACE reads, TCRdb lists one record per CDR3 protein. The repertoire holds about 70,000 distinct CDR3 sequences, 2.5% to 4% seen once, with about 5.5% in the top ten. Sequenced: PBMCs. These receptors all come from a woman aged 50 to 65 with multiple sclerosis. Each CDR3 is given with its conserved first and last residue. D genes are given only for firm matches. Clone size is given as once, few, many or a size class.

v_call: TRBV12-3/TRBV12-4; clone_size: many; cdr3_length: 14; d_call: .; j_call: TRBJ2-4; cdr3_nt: TGTGCCAGCAGCCAAGGCGGCGGGGAAAACATTCAGTACTTC; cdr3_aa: CASSQGGGENIQYF
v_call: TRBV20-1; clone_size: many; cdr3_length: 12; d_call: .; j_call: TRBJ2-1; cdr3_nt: TGCAGTGCTATCTTAGGGAGGAATGAGCAGTTCTTC; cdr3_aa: CSAILGRNEQFF
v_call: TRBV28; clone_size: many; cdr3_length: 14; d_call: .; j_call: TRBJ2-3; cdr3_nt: TGTGCCAGCAGTTTAGGACAGCCCCTAGATACGCAGTATTTT; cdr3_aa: CASSLGQPLDTQYF
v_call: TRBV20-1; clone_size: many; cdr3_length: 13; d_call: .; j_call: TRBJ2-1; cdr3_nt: TGCAGTGCTAGCCGTGGGGGCCAGAATGAGCAGTTCTTC; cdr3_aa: CSASRGGQNEQFF
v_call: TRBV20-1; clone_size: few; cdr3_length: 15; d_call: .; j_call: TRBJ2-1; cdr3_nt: TGCAGTGCTAGAGATCAGGCCATCTCCTACAATGAGCAGTTCTTC; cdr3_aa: CSARDQAISYNEQFF
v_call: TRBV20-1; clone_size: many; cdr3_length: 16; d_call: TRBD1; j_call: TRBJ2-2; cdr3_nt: TGCAGTGCTAGAGATTCCGGGACAGGGGGGACCGGGGAGCTGTTTTTT; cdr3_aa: CSARDSGTGGTGELFF
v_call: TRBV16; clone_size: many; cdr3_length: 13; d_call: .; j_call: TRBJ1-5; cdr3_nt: TGTGCCAGCAGCCAATATATGGATCAGCCCCAGCATTTT; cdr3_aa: CASSQYMDQPQHF
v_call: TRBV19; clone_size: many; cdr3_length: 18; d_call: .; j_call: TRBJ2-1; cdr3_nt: TGTGCCAGTAGTATGATCGTGGGAGAGGGTGCGTCCTACAATGAGCAGTTCTTC; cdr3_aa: CASSMIVGEGASYNEQFF
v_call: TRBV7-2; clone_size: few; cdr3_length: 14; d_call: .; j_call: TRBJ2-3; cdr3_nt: TGTGCCAGCAGCTTCTGGAGTAGCGCAGATACGCAGTATTTT; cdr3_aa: CASSFWSSADTQYF
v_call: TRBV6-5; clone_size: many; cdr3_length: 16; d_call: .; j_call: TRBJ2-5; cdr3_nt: TGTGCCAGCAGTTATTCCGAAGGCCAAAACCAAGAGACCCAGTACTTC; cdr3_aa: CASSYSEGQNQETQYF
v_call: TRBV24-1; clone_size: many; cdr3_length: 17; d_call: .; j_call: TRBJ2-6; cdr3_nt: TGTGCCACCAGTGAGGGGCAGGGAACCCCTGGGGCCAACGTCCTGACTTTC; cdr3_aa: CATSEGQGTPGANVLTF